The 20 T cell receptor beta chains listed next were all sequenced from one sample in a study of T cell responses to AZD1222 COVID-19 vaccine. The method was immunoSEQ multiplex PCR; TCRdb's version includes in-frame clones alone and lacks a portion of them. The repertoire consists of more than 100,000 clones, with about 90% occurring once and the leading ten covering over 7.5%. The input for sequencing was peripheral blood, taken 28 days after the second AZD1222 dose. The receptors were sampled from an adult who received the AZD1222 COVID-19 vaccine.

J is TRBJ2-1 and V is TRBV27, with 7 positions matching TRBD2. V lost 5 bases to trimming and J lost 2 bases; unmatched junction nucleotides: 6. This CDR3 contains 15 residues. In germline, CDR1 is MNHEY, CDR2 SMNVEV (reference sequence). CDR3 sequence: CASSQRGLTYNEQFF. The CDR3 region has the DNA TGTGCCAGCAGTCAGCGGGGTCTTACCTACAATGAGCAGTTCTTC.

This sequence joins TRBV6-5 and TRBJ2-4; D possibly corresponds to TRBD2 (7 bases). The CDR3 spans 15 residues. The germline V gene has CDR1 MNHEY and CDR2 SVGAGI. The ends were cut back, 6 bases at V and 1 base at J, with 13 bases in the middle. The CDR3 nucleotides read TGTGCCAGCAGGGGGGAGGGGGTGGCCAAAAACATTCAGTACTTC. Translation gives CASRGEGVAKNIQYF.

V and J are TRBV27 and TRBJ2-1, with TRBD2 identical over 12 bases. This CDR3 comprises 16 residues. Germline V gives CDR1 MNHEY, CDR2 SMNVEV (reference sequence). With V trimmed by 5 bases and J by 3 bases, 5 bases remained unmatched. The CDR3 reads CASSPTSGRRYNEQFF. The CDR3 DNA reads TGTGCCAGCAGTCCCACTAGCGGGAGGCGCTACAATGAGCAGTTCTTC.

The V and J genes are TRBV18 and TRBJ2-1; D is ambiguous. CDR1 is KGHSH, CDR2 LQKENI, per germline. Trimming pared 5 bases from V and 5 bases from J, leaving 10 bases between. The CDR3 extends over 13 amino acids. The CDR3 DNA reads TGTGCCAGCTCAGCCAGAGGTGACAATGAGCAGTTCTTC. Its protein product is CASSARGDNEQFF.

This clone was detected once. V and J are TRBV19 and TRBJ1-5; D not resolved. CDR1 is LNHDA, CDR2 SQIVND, per germline (reference sequence). This CDR3 contains 12 residues. V lost 7 bases and J 6 bases, leaving 10 bases between the germline ends. The CDR3 sequence is CASNNKGQPQHF. In DNA, the CDR3 is TGTGCCAGTAATAATAAAGGTCAGCCCCAGCATTTT. Full variable domain (rest looked up from reference TRBV19 and TRBJ1-5): DGGITQSPKYLFRKEGQNVTLSCEQNLNHDAMYWYRQDPGQGLRLIYYSQIVNDFQKGDIAEGYSVSREKKESFPLTVTSAQKNPTAFYLCASNNKGQPQHFGDGTRLSIL.

This clone was seen a single time. This chain uses TRBV3-1 (or the pseudogene TRBV3-2) with TRBJ2-1; 9 positions match TRBD2. This CDR3 contains 16 residues. Per the germline V gene, CDR1 is LGHDT and CDR2 is YNNKEL (reference sequence). With 2 bases clipped from V and 2 bases from J, the junction kept 4 bases outside the gene matches. CDR3 loop: CASSQLTSGPYNEQFF. For the CDR3, the DNA is TGTGCCAGCAGCCAACTTACTAGCGGGCCCTACAATGAGCAGTTCTTC.

The V gene is TRBV2, the J gene TRBJ1-5, with 11 positions matching TRBD1. The CDR3 spans 16 residues. CDR1 is SNHLY, CDR2 FYNNEI, per germline. V trimming: 5 bases; J trimming: 3 bases; junction bases outside the gene matches: 6. In DNA, the CDR3 is TGTGCCAGCAGTCGGACAGGGGGCGCTTCCAATCAGCCCCAGCATTTT. Protein: CASSRTGGASNQPQHF.

This sequence joins TRBV21-1 and TRBJ2-1; the table's D gene call, TRBD2, was not cross checked with the DNA. TRBV21-1 counts as a pseudogene. The CDR3 is 16 amino acids. The CDR3 spells CASSKGRAGYYPGQFF. CDR3 coding DNA: TGTGCCAGCAGCAAAGGGAGGGCAGGGTATTATCCTGGGCAGTTCTTC.

The genes are TRBV6-5 and TRBJ1-6; possible D gene TRBD1, 5 bases. The CDR3 contains 14 residues. Germline V gene sequence: CDR1 MNHEY, CDR2 SVGAGI. Trimming pared 6 bases from V and 6 bases from J, leaving 12 bases between. The CDR3 here is CASRLGHLNSPLHF. CDR3 bases: TGTGCCAGCAGACTAGGACACCTTAATTCACCCCTCCACTTT.

V and J are TRBV10-3 and TRBJ2-7, with 7 bases matching TRBD1. With 5 bases clipped from V and 0 bases from J, the junction kept 4 bases outside the gene matches. The germline V gene has CDR1 ENHRY and CDR2 SYGVKD. This CDR3 has 14 amino acids. DNA of the CDR3: TGTGCCATCAGTATGACAGGGCTCTCCTACGAGCAGTACTTC. Translation: CAISMTGLSYEQYF.

The V gene is TRBV27, the J gene TRBJ1-2; no reliable D call. V was clipped by 3 bases and J by 4 bases, with 6 bases between them. The CDR3 contains 12 residues. Germline V gene sequence: CDR1 MNHEY, CDR2 SMNVEV (reference sequence). CDR3 in amino acids: CASSLAGYGYTF. The DNA for the CDR3 is TGTGCCAGCAGTTTGGCGGGCTATGGCTACACCTTC.

The chain recombines TRBV6-5 with TRBJ2-3; 7 bases match TRBD1. The V gene end was trimmed by 0 bases and the J gene end by 1 base; junction bases not matched to a gene: 4. The CDR3 covers 16 residues. From germline, CDR1 is MNHEY and CDR2 SVGAGI. The CDR3 coding sequence is TGTGCCAGCAGTTACTCGGGACAGAGCCGCACAGATACGCAGTATTTT. This encodes CASSYSGQSRTDTQYF.

The chain joins TRBV6-5 to TRBJ1-1; D not certain. The CDR3 covers 14 residues. V dropped 5 bases and J dropped 3 bases, with 13 bases sitting between them. Germline CDR1 reads MNHEY; CDR2 reads SVGAGI. CDR3 sequence reads: CASSRADLDTEAFF. CDR3 DNA sequence: TGTGCCAGCAGTAGAGCAGATCTCGACACTGAAGCTTTCTTT.

The rearrangement uses TRBV24-1 and TRBJ2-3; D is possibly TRBD2 (5 bases). V was cut by 4 bases and J by 1 base, with 14 bases left in between. The CDR3 extends over 16 amino acids. The germline V gene has CDR1 KGHDR and CDR2 SFDVKD. The CDR3 protein is CATSDSSLGGTDTQYF. CDR3 sequence (DNA): TGTGCCACCAGTGACTCTAGCTTGGGAGGCACAGATACGCAGTATTTT.

The gene calls are TRBV28 and TRBJ2-1, with a weak D call TRBD1 (6 bases). The germline CDR1 and CDR2 sequences are MDHEN and SYDVKM. V was shortened by 3 bases and J by 4 bases, with 13 bases between the two germline ends. This CDR3 has 15 amino acids. DNA of the CDR3: TGTGCCAGCAGTTTGGTGGGACACAGATACAATGAGCAGTTCTTC. This sequence encodes CASSLVGHRYNEQFF. The full variable domain, completed using reference TRBV28 and TRBJ2-1, is DVKVTQSSRYLVKRTGEKVFLECVQDMDHENMFWYRQDPGLGLRLIYFSYDVKMKEKGDIPEGYSVSREKKERFSLILESASTNQTSMYLCASSLVGHRYNEQFFGPGTRLTVL.

The V and J genes are TRBV10-3 and TRBJ2-7, with a weak D call TRBD2 (8 bases). Germline V gene data show CDR1 as ENHRY and CDR2 as SYGVKD. Trimming stripped 6 bases from V and 7 bases from J, with 19 bases between. This CDR3 contains 14 residues. The CDR3 DNA reads as TGTGCCATCAGCGGGAGGGGGCCGGAGGGGGAGCAGTACTTC. As protein: CAISGRGPEGEQYF.

The CDR3 nucleotides are TGCGCCAGCAGCCTGGACTTAAGCACAGATACGCAGTATTTT. It translates to CASSLDLSTDTQYF. The rearrangement links TRBV5-1 to TRBJ2-3; D is possibly TRBD2 (5 bases). Germline values: CDR1 SGHRS, CDR2 YFSETQ. There are 14 residues in the CDR3. V shed 4 bases and J shed 0 bases, with 9 bases lying between them.

This clone showed up just a few times. The chain joins TRBV20-1 to TRBJ2-1; 10 bases match TRBD2. Germline CDR1 DFQATT, CDR2 SNEGSKA (reference sequence). This CDR3 is 11 amino acids long. The V and J ends lost 7 bases and 9 bases, in that order; junction bases with no gene match: 3. The CDR3 reads CSVLAGVEQFF. CDR3 DNA sequence: TGCAGTGTTCTAGCGGGAGTTGAGCAGTTCTTC.

The V and J genes are TRBV1 and TRBJ2-1; no DNA check was done on the table's D call, TRBD1. TRBV1 is an annotated pseudogene. CDR3 length equals 14 residues. The CDR3 region has the DNA TGCACCAGCAACAAGTCGAACAGGGTGGGGGTGAAGTTCTTC. Its translation: CTSNKSNRVGVKFF.

The rearrangement uses TRBV19 and TRBJ2-7; D perhaps matches TRBD1 (6 bases). This CDR3 contains 14 residues. Germline CDR1 reads LNHDA; CDR2 reads SQIVND (reference sequence). With 6 bases removed from V and 8 bases from J, the gap between germline ends came to 20 bases. The CDR3 here is CASSNRDLVGQQYF. The CDR3 DNA reads as TGTGCCAGTAGCAACAGGGATCTAGTGGGGCAGCAGTACTTC.